This T cell receptor beta chain was obtained from a study of blood T cell repertoires in COVID-19. Methods used by the authors: Quantification of nucleated cells was approximated via reference gene primer amplification. Libraries were prepared by immunoSEQ multiplex PCR; TCRdb keeps only in-frame clonotypes and omits some of them. V and J calls and clone size are copied from that table; D and trimming were computed from the DNA. The sample lists over 150,000 clones, about 79% occurring once. Per germline, CDR1 MNHEY and CDR2 SVGAGI. The V and J ends lost 3 bases and 6 bases, in that order; junction bases with no gene match: 9. The CDR3 contains 15 residues.

J is TRBJ2-7 and V is TRBV6-5; 9 bases line up with TRBD2. The TCR sequence derives from a woman aged 60 to 75 with acute or convalescent COVID-19. The sample comprised peripheral blood. The CDR3 sequence: CASSYGGGAPGEQYV. CDR3 bases: TGTGCCAGCAGTTATGGCGGGGGGGCCCCGGGCGAGCAGTACGTC.